This TCR beta chain was recorded in a study of cytomegalovirus exposure and HLA in healthy donors. Study information: The roughly 670 first-cohort repertoires shared a platform with the 130 or so validation repertoires, as reported in a later analysis. Study results and limitations: As was reported, the classifier diagnosed cytomegalovirus status with high specificity and sensitivity.

V was trimmed by 0 bases and J by 8 bases, leaving 13 bases between them. Germline CDR1 reads GTSNPN; CDR2 reads SVGIG (reference sequence). There are 13 residues in the CDR3. TCRdb keeps only in-frame clones here, not all; method: immunoSEQ multiplex PCR. Seen here are about 270,000 clones, around 86% observed once, and the top ten hold roughly 1%. Concerning this clone itself: Antigen specificity is unknown.

Sequencing used PBMCs. The rearrangement uses TRBV30 and TRBJ1-2; no definite D call. This clonotype was sampled from a woman under 30 in good health and CMV-seronegative. The CDR3 loop is CAWSVVFEGGYTF. In DNA, the CDR3 is TGTGCCTGGAGTGTAGTTTTTGAGGGAGGCTACACCTTC.